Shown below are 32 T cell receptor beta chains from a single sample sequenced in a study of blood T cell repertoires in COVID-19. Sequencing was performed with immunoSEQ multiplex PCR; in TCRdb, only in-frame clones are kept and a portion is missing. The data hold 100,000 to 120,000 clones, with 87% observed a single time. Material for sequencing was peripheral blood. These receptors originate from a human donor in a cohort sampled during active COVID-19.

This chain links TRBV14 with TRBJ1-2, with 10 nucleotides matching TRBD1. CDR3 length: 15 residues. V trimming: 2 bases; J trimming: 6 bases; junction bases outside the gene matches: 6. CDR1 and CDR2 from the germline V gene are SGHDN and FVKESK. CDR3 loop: CASSQLDRGSDGYTF. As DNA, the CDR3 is TGTGCCAGCAGCCAACTGGACAGGGGGAGTGATGGCTACACCTTC.

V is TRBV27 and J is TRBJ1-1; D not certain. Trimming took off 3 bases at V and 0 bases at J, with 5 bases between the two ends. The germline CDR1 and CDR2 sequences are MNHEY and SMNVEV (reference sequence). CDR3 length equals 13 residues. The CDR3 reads CASSFTVNTEAFF. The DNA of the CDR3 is TGTGCCAGCAGTTTTACGGTGAACACTGAAGCTTTCTTT.

This chain's CDR3 is CASSPRPRQDIEKLFF. CDR3 coding DNA: TGCGCCAGCAGTCCACGTCCGCGCCAGGATATAGAAAAACTGTTTTTT. The chain couples TRBV23-1 to TRBJ1-4; D call uncertain. TRBV23-1 is an open reading frame, and its role is uncertain. V was trimmed by 4 bases and J by 8 bases, leaving 20 bases between them. CDR3 length: 16 residues.

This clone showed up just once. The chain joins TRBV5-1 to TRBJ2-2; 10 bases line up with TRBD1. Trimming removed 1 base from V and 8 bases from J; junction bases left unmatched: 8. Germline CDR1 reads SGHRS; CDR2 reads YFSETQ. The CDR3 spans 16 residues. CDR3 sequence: CASSLPDRGRGGELFF. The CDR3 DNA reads TGCGCCAGCAGCTTGCCCGACAGGGGGCGAGGTGGGGAGCTGTTTTTT.

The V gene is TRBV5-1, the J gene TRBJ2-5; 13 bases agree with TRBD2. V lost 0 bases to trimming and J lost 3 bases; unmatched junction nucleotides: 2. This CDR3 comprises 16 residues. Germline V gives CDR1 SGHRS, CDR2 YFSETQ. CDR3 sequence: CASSLATSGGEETQYF. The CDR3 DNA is TGCGCCAGCAGCTTGGCCACTAGCGGGGGGGAAGAGACCCAGTACTTC.

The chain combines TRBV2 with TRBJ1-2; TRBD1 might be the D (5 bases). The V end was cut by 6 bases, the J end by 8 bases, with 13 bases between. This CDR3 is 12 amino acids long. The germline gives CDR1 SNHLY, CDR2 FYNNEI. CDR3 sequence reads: CASRPGGPGYTF. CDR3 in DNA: TGTGCCAGCAGGCCCGGGGGTCCGGGCTACACCTTC.

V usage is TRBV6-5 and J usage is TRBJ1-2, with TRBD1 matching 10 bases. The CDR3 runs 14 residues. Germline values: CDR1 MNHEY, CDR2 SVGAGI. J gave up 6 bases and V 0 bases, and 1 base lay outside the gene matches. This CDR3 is CASSYSGQGNGYTF. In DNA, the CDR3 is TGTGCCAGCAGTTACTCGGGACAGGGGAATGGCTACACCTTC.

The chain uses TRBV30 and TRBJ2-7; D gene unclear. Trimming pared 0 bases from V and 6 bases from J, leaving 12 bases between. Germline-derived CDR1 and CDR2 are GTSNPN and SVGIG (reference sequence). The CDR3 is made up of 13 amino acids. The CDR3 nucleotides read TGTGCCTGGAGTGTGGGCCTCCTGGGCGAGCAGTACTTC. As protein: CAWSVGLLGEQYF. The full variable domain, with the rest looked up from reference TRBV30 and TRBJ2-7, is SQTIHQWPATLVQPVGSPLSLECTVEGTSNPNLYWYRQAAGRGLQLLFYSVGIGQISSEVPQNLSASRPQDRQFILSSKKLLLSDSGFYLCAWSVGLLGEQYFGPGTRLTVT.

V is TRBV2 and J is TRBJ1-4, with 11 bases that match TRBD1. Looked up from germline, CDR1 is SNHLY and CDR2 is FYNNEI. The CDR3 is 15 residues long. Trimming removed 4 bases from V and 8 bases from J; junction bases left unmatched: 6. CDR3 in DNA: TGTGCCAGCAGTGGGACAGGGGGCCCGAGGGAAAAACTGTTTTTT. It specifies CASSGTGGPREKLFF.

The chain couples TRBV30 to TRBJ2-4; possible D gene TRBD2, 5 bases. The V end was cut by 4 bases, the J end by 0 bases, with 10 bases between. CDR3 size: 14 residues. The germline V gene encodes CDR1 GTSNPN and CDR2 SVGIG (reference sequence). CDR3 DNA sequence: TGTGCCTGGAATCCCGGACTAGCCAAAAACATTCAGTACTTC. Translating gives CAWNPGLAKNIQYF.

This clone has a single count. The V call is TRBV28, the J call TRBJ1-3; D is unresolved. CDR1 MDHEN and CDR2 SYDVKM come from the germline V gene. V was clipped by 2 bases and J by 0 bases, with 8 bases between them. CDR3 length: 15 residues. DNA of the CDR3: TGTGCCAGCAGTTTAACAGACCTCTCTGGAAACACCATATATTTT. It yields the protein CASSLTDLSGNTIYF. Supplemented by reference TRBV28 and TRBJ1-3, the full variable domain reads DVKVTQSSRYLVKRTGEKVFLECVQDMDHENMFWYRQDPGLGLRLIYFSYDVKMKEKGDIPEGYSVSREKKERFSLILESASTNQTSMYLCASSLTDLSGNTIYFGEGSWLTVV.

CDR3 residues: CASSLARASVVSYNEQFF. For the CDR3, the DNA is TGTGCCAGCAGCTTAGCGAGGGCGAGCGTGGTTTCCTACAATGAGCAGTTCTTC. The chain uses TRBV7-9 and TRBJ2-1; D is possibly TRBD2 (5 bases). CDR3 length equals 18 residues. Trimming cost V 0 bases and J 1 base, with 16 bases left between them. Germline loops: CDR1 SEHNR, CDR2 FQNEAQ (reference sequence).

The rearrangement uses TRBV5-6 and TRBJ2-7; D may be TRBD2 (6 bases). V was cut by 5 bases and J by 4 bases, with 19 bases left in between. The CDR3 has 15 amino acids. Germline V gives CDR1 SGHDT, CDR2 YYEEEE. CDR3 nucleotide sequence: TGTGCCAGCAGTCAGGGAATTCTTGGGACTTACGAGCAGTACTTC. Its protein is CASSQGILGTYEQYF. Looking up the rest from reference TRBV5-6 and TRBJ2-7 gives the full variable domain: DAGVTQSPTHLIKTRGQQVTLRCSPKSGHDTVSWYQQALGQGPQFIFQYYEEEERQRGNFPDRFSGHQFPNYSSELNVNALLLGDSALYLCASSQGILGTYEQYFGPGTRLTVT.

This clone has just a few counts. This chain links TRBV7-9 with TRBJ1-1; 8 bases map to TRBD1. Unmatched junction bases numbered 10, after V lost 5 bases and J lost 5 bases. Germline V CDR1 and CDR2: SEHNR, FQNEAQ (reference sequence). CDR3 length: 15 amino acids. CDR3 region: CASSPTTGVGTEAFF. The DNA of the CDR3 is TGTGCCAGCAGCCCCACGACAGGGGTTGGGACTGAAGCTTTCTTT.

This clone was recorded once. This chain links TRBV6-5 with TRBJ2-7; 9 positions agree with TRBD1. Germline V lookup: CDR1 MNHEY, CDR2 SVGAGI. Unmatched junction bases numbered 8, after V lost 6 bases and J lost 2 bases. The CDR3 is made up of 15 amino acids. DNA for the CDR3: TGTGCCAGCAGCGCCGGGACAGGGATTACCTACGAGCAGTACTTC. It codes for CASSAGTGITYEQYF.

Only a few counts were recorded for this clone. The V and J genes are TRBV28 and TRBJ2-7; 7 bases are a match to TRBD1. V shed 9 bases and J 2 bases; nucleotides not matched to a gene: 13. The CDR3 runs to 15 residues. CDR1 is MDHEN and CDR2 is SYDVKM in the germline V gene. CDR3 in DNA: TGTGCCAGTAGAAGACCCGGGACAGCAACCTACGAGCAGTACTTC. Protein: CASRRPGTATYEQYF.

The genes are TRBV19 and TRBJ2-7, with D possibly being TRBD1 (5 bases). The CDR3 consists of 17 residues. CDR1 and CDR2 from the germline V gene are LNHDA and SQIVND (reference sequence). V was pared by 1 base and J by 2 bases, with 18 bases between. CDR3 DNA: TGTGCCAGTAGTATAGTTGGGTCGACAGCGAGGACCTACGAGCAGTACTTC. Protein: CASSIVGSTARTYEQYF.

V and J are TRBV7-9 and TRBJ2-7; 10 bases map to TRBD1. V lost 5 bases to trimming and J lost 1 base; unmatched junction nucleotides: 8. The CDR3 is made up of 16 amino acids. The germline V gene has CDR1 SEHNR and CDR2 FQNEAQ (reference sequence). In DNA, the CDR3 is TGTGCCAGCAGCCACGAGCCGGGACAGGGGTCCTACGAGCAGTACTTC. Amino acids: CASSHEPGQGSYEQYF.

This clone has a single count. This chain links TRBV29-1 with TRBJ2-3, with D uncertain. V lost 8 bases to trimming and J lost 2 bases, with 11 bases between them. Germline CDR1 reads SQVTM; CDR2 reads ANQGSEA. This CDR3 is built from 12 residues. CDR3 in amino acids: CSFIFSTDTQYF. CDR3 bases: TGCAGCTTTATCTTTTCCACAGATACGCAGTATTTT.

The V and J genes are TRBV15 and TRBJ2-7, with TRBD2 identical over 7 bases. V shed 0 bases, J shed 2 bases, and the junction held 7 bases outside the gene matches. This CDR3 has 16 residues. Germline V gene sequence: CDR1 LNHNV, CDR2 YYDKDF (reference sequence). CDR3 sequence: CATSRDLGGRAYEQYF. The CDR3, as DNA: TGTGCCACCAGCAGAGATCTAGGAGGGAGGGCCTACGAGCAGTACTTC.

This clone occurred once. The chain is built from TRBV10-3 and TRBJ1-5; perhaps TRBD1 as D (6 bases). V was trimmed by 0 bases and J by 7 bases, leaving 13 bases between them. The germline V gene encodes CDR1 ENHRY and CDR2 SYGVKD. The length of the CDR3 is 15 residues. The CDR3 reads CAISESRDTGQPQHF. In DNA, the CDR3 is TGTGCCATCAGTGAGTCTCGGGACACCGGACAGCCCCAGCATTTT.

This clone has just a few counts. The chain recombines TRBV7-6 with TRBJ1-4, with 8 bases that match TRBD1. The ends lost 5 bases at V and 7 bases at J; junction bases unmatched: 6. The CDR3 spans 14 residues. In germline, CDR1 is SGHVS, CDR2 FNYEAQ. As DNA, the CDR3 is TGTGCCAGCAGCCAAGGACAGGGAGGTGAAAAACTGTTTTTT. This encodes CASSQGQGGEKLFF.

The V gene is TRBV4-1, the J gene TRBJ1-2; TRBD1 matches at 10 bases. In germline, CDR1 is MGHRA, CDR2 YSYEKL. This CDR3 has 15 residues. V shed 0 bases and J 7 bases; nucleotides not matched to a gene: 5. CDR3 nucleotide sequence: TGCGCCAGCAGCCAAGATCGACAGGGGGCGTTTGGCTACACCTTC. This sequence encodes CASSQDRQGAFGYTF.

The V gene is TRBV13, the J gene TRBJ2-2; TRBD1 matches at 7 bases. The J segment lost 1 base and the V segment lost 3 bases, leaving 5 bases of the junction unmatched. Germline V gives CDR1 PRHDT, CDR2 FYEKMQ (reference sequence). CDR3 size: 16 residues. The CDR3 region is CASSFGTAMNTGELFF. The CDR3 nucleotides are TGTGCCAGCAGCTTTGGGACAGCCATGAACACCGGGGAGCTGTTTTTT.

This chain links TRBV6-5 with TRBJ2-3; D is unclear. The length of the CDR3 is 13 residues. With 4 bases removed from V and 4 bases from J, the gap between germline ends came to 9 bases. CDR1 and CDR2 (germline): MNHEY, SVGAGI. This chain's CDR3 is CASSFSEPDTQYF. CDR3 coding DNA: TGTGCCAGCAGTTTCTCGGAGCCAGATACGCAGTATTTT.

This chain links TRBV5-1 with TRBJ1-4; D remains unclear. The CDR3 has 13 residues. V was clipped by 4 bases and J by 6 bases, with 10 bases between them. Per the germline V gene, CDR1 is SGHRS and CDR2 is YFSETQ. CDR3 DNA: TGCGCCAGCAGCCTGCGGGCGGATGAAAAACTGTTTTTT. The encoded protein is CASSLRADEKLFF.

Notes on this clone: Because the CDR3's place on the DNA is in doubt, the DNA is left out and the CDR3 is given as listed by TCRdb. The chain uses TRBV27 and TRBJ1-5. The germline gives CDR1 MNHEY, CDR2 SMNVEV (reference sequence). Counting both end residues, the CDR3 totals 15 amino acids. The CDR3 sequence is CASSSSGGGNQPQHF.

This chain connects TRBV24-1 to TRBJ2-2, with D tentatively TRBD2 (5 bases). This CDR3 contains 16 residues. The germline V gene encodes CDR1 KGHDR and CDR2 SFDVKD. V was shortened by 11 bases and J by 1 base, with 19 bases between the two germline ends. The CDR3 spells CANHRVPEENTGELFF. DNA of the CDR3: TGTGCCAACCACCGGGTCCCGGAGGAGAACACCGGGGAGCTGTTTTTT.

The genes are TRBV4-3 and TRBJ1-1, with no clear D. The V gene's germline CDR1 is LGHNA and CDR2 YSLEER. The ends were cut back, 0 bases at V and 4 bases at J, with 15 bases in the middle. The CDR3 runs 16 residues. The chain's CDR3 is CASSQDAQARGTEAFF. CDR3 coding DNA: TGCGCCAGCAGCCAAGATGCACAAGCTCGGGGCACTGAAGCTTTCTTT.

CDR3 sequence: CASKGWDSTGELFF. CDR3 nucleotide sequence: TGTGCCAGCAAGGGGTGGGACAGCACCGGGGAGCTGTTTTTT. The chain carries TRBV6-6 and TRBJ2-2, with 7 positions matching TRBD1. V shed 7 bases and J 4 bases; nucleotides not matched to a gene: 6. Per germline, CDR1 MNHNY and CDR2 SVGAGI (reference sequence). CDR3 size: 14 residues.

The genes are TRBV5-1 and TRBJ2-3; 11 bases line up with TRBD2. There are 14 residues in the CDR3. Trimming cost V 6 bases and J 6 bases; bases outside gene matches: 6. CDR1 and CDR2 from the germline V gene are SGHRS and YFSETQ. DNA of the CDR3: TGCGCCAGCAACGAGCGACTAGCGGGGGATACGCAGTATTTT. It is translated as CASNERLAGDTQYF.

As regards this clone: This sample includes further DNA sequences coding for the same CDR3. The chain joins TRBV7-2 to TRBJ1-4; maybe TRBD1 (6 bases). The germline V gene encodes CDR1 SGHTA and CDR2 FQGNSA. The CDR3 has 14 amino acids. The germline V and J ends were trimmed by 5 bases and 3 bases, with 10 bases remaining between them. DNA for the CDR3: TGTGCCAGCAGCAAGACAGGAGCTAATGAAAAACTGTTTTTT. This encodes CASSKTGANEKLFF.